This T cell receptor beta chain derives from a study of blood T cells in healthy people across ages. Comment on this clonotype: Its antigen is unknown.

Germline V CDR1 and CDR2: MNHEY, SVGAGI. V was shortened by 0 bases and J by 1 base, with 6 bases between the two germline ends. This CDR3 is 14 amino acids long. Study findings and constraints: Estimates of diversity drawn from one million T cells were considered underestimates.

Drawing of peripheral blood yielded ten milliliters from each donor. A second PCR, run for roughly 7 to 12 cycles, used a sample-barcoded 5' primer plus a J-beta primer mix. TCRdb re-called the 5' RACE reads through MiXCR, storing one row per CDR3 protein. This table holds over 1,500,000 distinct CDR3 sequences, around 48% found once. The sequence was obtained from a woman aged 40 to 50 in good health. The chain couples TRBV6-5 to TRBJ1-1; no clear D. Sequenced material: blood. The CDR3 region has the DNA TGTGCCAGCAGTTACTCATGGGGGAACACTGAAGCTTTCTTT. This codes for CASSYSWGNTEAFF.